The rows below give T cell receptor beta chains drawn from one sample of a study of CD8+CD57+ T cells in acquired aplastic anemia. Each CDR3 protein gets one entry after TCRdb re-called the reads with MiXCR. Among some 220,000 distinct CDR3 sequences listed, 34% were seen once. Sequencing used sorted CD4+, CD8+, or CD8+CD57+ T cells (not recorded which) from PBMCs. The receptors derive from a human donor in good health, serving as a control. The CDR3 runs from the conserved cysteine through the conserved F or W. Fields, in order: V gene, D gene, clone size, J gene, CDR3 protein, CDR3 DNA. A D gene is named only where the DNA matches it firmly. Only some rows state a clone size, as once, few, many or a class for expanded clones.

V: TRBV14; D: .; size: many; J: TRBJ1-2; CDR3: CASSPRGEIYGYTF; DNA: TGTGCCAGCAGCCCTCGGGGAGAGATCTATGGCTACACCTTC
V: TRBV2; D: TRBD1; size: .; J: TRBJ2-7; CDR3: CASSDWTGGSYEQYF; DNA: TGTGCCAGCAGTGATTGGACAGGGGGCTCCTACGAGCAGTACTTC
V: TRBV5-1; D: .; size: .; J: TRBJ2-7; CDR3: CASSLAYGTSYEQYF; DNA: TGCGCCAGCAGCTTGGCCTACGGGACATCCTACGAGCAGTACTTC
V: TRBV19; D: .; size: many; J: TRBJ1-6; CDR3: CASSIGGEGSPLHF; DNA: TGTGCCAGTAGTATCGGAGGGGAAGGCTCACCCCTCCACTTT
V: TRBV10-3; D: TRBD2; size: .; J: TRBJ2-1; CDR3: CASSGGPFNEQFF; DNA: TGTGCCTCTAGCGGGGGGCCCTTTAATGAGCAGTTCTTC
V: TRBV6-1; D: .; size: many; J: TRBJ1-2; CDR3: CATKQGIPYGYTF; DNA: TGTGCCACCAAGCAGGGCATCCCCTATGGCTACACCTTC
V: TRBV12-3/TRBV12-4; D: .; size: few; J: TRBJ2-6; CDR3: CASSPHQGGPSGANVLTF; DNA: TGTGCCAGCAGTCCTCACCAGGGCGGGCCTTCTGGGGCCAACGTCCTGACTTTC
V: TRBV24-1; D: TRBD2; size: .; J: TRBJ2-1; CDR3: CATSDLTSGGDEQFF; DNA: TGTGCCACCAGTGATTTAACTAGCGGTGGGGATGAGCAGTTCTTC
V: TRBV11-1; D: .; size: few; J: TRBJ2-7; CDR3: CASSFVPTSNLYERYF; DNA: TGTGCCAGCAGCTTTGTCCCAACTAGTAACCTCTACGAGCGGTACTTC
V: TRBV5-1; D: .; size: .; J: TRBJ1-6; CDR3: CASSLVGPYNSPLHF; DNA: TGCGCCAGCAGCTTGGTGGGACCTTATAATTCACCCCTCCACTTT
V: TRBV11-2; D: .; size: .; J: TRBJ1-5; CDR3: CASSLGEQSQPQHF; DNA: TGTGCCAGCAGCTTAGGAGAACAGAGTCAGCCCCAGCATTTT
V: TRBV7-3; D: .; size: many; J: TRBJ1-4; CDR3: CASSPTGSANEKLFF; DNA: TGTGCCAGCAGCCCAACAGGGTCGGCTAATGAAAAACTGTTTTTT
V: TRBV13; D: .; size: many; J: TRBJ2-7; CDR3: CASSLDDSSYEQYF; DNA: TGTGCCAGCAGCTTAGATGACAGCTCCTACGAGCAGTACTTC
V: TRBV9; D: .; size: many; J: TRBJ2-3; CDR3: CASSVSSEGSTDTQYF; DNA: TGTGCCAGCAGCGTTAGCTCGGAGGGATCCACAGATACGCAGTATTTT
V: TRBV7-9; D: TRBD1; size: few; J: TRBJ1-4; CDR3: CASSLGGTAINEKLFF; DNA: TGTGCCAGCAGCTTGGGAGGGACAGCCATTAATGAAAAACTGTTTTTT
V: TRBV29-1; D: .; size: .; J: TRBJ1-1; CDR3: CSLRVVGVGMNTEAFF; DNA: TGCAGCTTACGGGTCGTGGGGGTGGGAATGAACACTGAAGCTTTCTTT
V: TRBV15; D: .; size: many; J: TRBJ2-5; CDR3: CATSRGSDQETQYF; DNA: TGTGCCACCAGCAGAGGGTCAGACCAAGAGACCCAGTACTTC
V: TRBV20-1; D: .; size: many; J: TRBJ1-1; CDR3: CTAQPLNTEAFF; DNA: TGTACAGCTCAACCTTTGAACACTGAAGCTTTCTTT
V: TRBV25-1; D: .; size: .; J: TRBJ1-1; CDR3: CASLPGAHTEAFF; DNA: TGTGCCAGCCTGCCCGGGGCCCACACTGAAGCTTTCTTT
V: TRBV29-1; D: .; size: few; J: TRBJ1-3; CDR3: CSAQGFGNTIYF; DNA: TGCAGCGCCCAGGGCTTTGGAAACACCATATATTTT
V: TRBV11-2; D: .; size: .; J: TRBJ2-1; CDR3: CARNPDTYNEQFF; DNA: TGTGCCAGGAACCCGGACACCTACAATGAGCAGTTCTTC
V: TRBV7-9; D: .; size: .; J: TRBJ2-2; CDR3: CASSRQEAGELFF; DNA: TGTGCCAGCAGCCGACAGGAGGCCGGGGAGCTGTTTTTT
V: TRBV10-3; D: .; size: .; J: TRBJ1-6; CDR3: CAISDMGSPLHF; DNA: TGTGCCATCAGTGACATGGGTTCACCCCTCCACTTT
V: TRBV29-1; D: TRBD1; size: .; J: TRBJ1-5; CDR3: CSVTDRVSNQPQHF; DNA: TGCAGCGTCACGGACAGGGTGAGCAATCAGCCCCAGCATTTT
V: TRBV10-3; D: .; size: many; J: TRBJ1-1; CDR3: CAIRPTPNTEAFF; DNA: TGTGCCATCAGACCTACCCCGAACACTGAAGCTTTCTTT
V: TRBV15; D: TRBD2; size: many; J: TRBJ2-3; CDR3: CATSRTTSGYTDTQYF; DNA: TGTGCCACCAGCAGAACAACTAGCGGATACACAGATACGCAGTATTTT
V: TRBV5-1; D: .; size: .; J: TRBJ2-7; CDR3: CASSLDSFTYEQYF; DNA: TGCGCCAGCAGCTTGGACAGCTTTACCTACGAGCAGTACTTC
V: TRBV20-1; D: .; size: many; J: TRBJ2-3; CDR3: CSARVGGSDTQYF; DNA: TGCAGTGCTAGAGTTGGGGGCTCAGATACGCAGTATTTT
V: TRBV20-1; D: .; size: many; J: TRBJ1-1; CDR3: CSAPSWRENTEAFF; DNA: TGCAGTGCTCCGAGCTGGCGGGAGAACACTGAAGCTTTCTTT
V: TRBV15; D: TRBD2; size: .; J: TRBJ2-3; CDR3: CATSNLIAGGATQYF; DNA: TGTGCCACCAGCAATCTTATAGCGGGTGGGGCTACGCAGTATTTT
V: TRBV10-3; D: TRBD1; size: many; J: TRBJ1-6; CDR3: CAISESQGARNSPLHF; DNA: TGTGCCATCAGTGAGTCGCAGGGGGCGAGGAATTCACCCCTCCACTTT
V: TRBV7-3; D: .; size: .; J: TRBJ2-3; CDR3: CASSLNPGAGTDTQYF; DNA: TGTGCCAGCAGCTTAAATCCGGGCGCAGGCACAGATACGCAGTATTTT
V: TRBV29-1; D: TRBD2; size: .; J: TRBJ2-2; CDR3: CSVGGGRAETGELFF; DNA: TGCAGCGTTGGAGGCGGGAGGGCCGAGACCGGGGAGCTGTTTTTT
V: TRBV10-2; D: .; size: .; J: TRBJ1-6; CDR3: CASSDHRVNNSPLHF; DNA: TGCGCCAGCAGTGACCACAGGGTAAATAATTCACCCCTCCACTTT
V: TRBV2; D: TRBD2; size: .; J: TRBJ2-1; CDR3: CASVAGRNEQFF; DNA: TGTGCCAGCGTAGCGGGACGTAATGAGCAGTTCTTC
V: TRBV25-1; D: .; size: .; J: TRBJ1-1; CDR3: CASRNKNTEAFF; DNA: TGTGCCAGCAGAAACAAGAACACTGAAGCTTTCTTT
V: TRBV10-3; D: .; size: .; J: TRBJ1-2; CDR3: CAISRDRANYGYTF; DNA: TGTGCCATCAGTCGGGACCGTGCTAACTATGGCTACACCTTC
V: TRBV10-3; D: .; size: few; J: TRBJ1-5; CDR3: CAISDPTREAQHF; DNA: TGTGCCATCAGTGATCCGACCCGTGAGGCCCAGCATTTT
V: TRBV6-4; D: .; size: few; J: TRBJ1-1; CDR3: CASTERGGTAVNTEAFF; DNA: TGTGCCAGCACCGAACGCGGGGGCACCGCGGTGAACACTGAAGCTTTCTTT
V: TRBV19; D: TRBD1; size: .; J: TRBJ1-2; CDR3: CASSERTGDGYTF; DNA: TGTGCCAGTAGTGAACGGACAGGAGATGGCTACACCTTC
V: TRBV10-3; D: .; size: few; J: TRBJ1-1; CDR3: CASSEAGFRGAFF; DNA: TGTGCCAGCAGTGAAGCGGGGTTCCGGGGGGCTTTCTTT
V: TRBV9; D: .; size: .; J: TRBJ1-6; CDR3: CASSARQSSYNSPLHF; DNA: TGTGCCAGCAGCGCCCGACAGAGCTCCTATAATTCACCCCTCCACTTT
V: TRBV11-2; D: .; size: few; J: TRBJ1-5; CDR3: CASSLDGQHRPQHF; DNA: TGTGCCAGCAGCTTAGACGGCCAACATCGGCCCCAGCATTTT
V: TRBV12-3/TRBV12-4; D: TRBD1; size: many; J: TRBJ2-5; CDR3: CASSLGGGLETQYF; DNA: TGTGCCAGCAGTTTAGGAGGGGGCTTAGAGACCCAGTACTTC
V: TRBV6-4; D: TRBD1; size: .; J: TRBJ1-6; CDR3: CASSSLPGQGNSPLHF; DNA: TGTGCCAGCAGTTCCCTCCCGGGACAGGGTAATTCACCCCTCCACTTT
V: TRBV6-1; D: .; size: .; J: TRBJ1-3; CDR3: CASSERHPVDTIYF; DNA: TGTGCCAGCAGTGAAAGACACCCCGTGGACACCATATATTTT
V: TRBV24-1; D: .; size: once; J: TRBJ2-1; CDR3: CATSSLDGGISYNEQFF; DNA: TGTGCCACCAGCAGCTTGGATGGCGGGATCTCCTACAATGAGCAGTTCTTC
V: TRBV9; D: TRBD2; size: .; J: TRBJ2-1; CDR3: CASSAPRGGEQFF; DNA: TGTGCCAGCAGCGCCCCTCGGGGGGGAGAGCAGTTCTTC
V: TRBV12-3/TRBV12-4; D: TRBD2; size: .; J: TRBJ2-1; CDR3: CASNGGAYNEQFF; DNA: TGTGCCAGCAACGGGGGGGCTTACAATGAGCAGTTCTTC